This T cell receptor beta chain was obtained from a study of OX40 agonist ivuxolimab in advanced cancers. General study findings and limits: On average, CD8+ T cells showed a greater number of expanded clones than CD4+.

This clone is medium-sized within its sample. The antigen is unknown. Measured with immunoSEQ multiplex PCR; TCRdb has only the in-frame clones, and not every one. The profile shows some 20,000 clones, around three quarters of them singletons. This sequence originates from an adult with an advanced solid tumor such as melanoma, head and neck, liver or kidney cancer. The source was CD4+ or CD8+ T cells sorted from blood, collected in a trial of the OX40 agonist ivuxolimab.

The CDR3 region has the DNA TGTGCCAGCAGCCTAGACAGTGCCTATGGCTACACCTTC. It codes for CASSLDSAYGYTF. The rearrangement links TRBV4-2 to TRBJ1-2; D may be TRBD1 (5 bases). V lost 4 bases and J 4 bases, leaving 10 bases between the germline ends. Germline CDR1 and CDR2: LGHNA and YNFKEQ. CDR3 length: 13 residues.